Following are 25 T cell receptor beta chains from one sample sequenced in a study of siplizumab effects on memory and regulatory T cells. The repertoire was sequenced with immunoSEQ multiplex PCR; TCRdb's copy has only in-frame clones and lacks some. The table has under 95,000 clones, approximately 93% seen once. The sequencing sample was made of non-Treg CD4+ T cells sorted from blood. The receptors derive from a human donor in good health.

CDR3: CASSAGDRSENIQYF. As DNA, the CDR3 is TGCGCCAGCAGCGCGGGGGACAGGAGTGAAAACATTCAGTACTTC. This chain joins TRBV5-1 and TRBJ2-4; D might be TRBD1 (8 bases). Germline V CDR1 and CDR2: SGHRS, YFSETQ. This CDR3 comprises 15 residues. V lost 4 bases and J lost 5, with 16 bases in between.

The rearrangement joins TRBV5-1 to TRBJ1-2; D is unresolved. V shed 4 bases and J shed 0 bases, with 4 bases lying between them. The V gene's germline CDR1 is SGHRS and CDR2 YFSETQ. The CDR3 consists of 12 residues. CDR3 sequence (DNA): TGCGCCAGCAGCACGGCTAACTATGGCTACACCTTC. Its protein is CASSTANYGYTF.

This rearrangement joins TRBV18 to TRBJ2-5, with D possibly called TRBD1 or TRBD2 (5 bases each). The V and J ends lost 3 bases and 5 bases respectively, with 13 bases between them. From germline, CDR1 is KGHSH and CDR2 LQKENI. The CDR3 is made up of 14 amino acids. CDR3 DNA sequence: TGTGCCAGCTCACCGAACCGGGACGCCGAGACCCAGTACTTC. Its protein is CASSPNRDAETQYF.

In its sample, this clone was seen once. This chain connects TRBV11-3 to TRBJ2-3; the match to TRBD2 covers 7 bases. This CDR3 comprises 16 residues. Germline trimming cut 5 bases from V and 6 bases from J; bases unmatched to any gene: 14. The germline V gene has CDR1 SGHNT and CDR2 YENEEA. CDR3 nucleotide sequence: TGTGCCAGCAGCCCGAAGGAGTGGGAGGGCCGGGATACGCAGTATTTT. Translation: CASSPKEWEGRDTQYF. Full variable domain (rest looked up from reference TRBV11-3 and TRBJ2-3): EAGVVQSPRYKIIEKKQPVAFWCNPISGHNTLYWYLQNLGQGPELLIRYENEEAVDDSQLPKDRFSAERLKGVDSTLKIQPAELGDSAVYLCASSPKEWEGRDTQYFGPGTRLTVL.

The chain carries TRBV27 and TRBJ1-2; 10 bases fit TRBD1. The CDR3 runs 14 residues. V dropped 9 bases and J dropped 7; count of bases not matched to a gene: 11. Germline CDR1 and CDR2: MNHEY and SMNVEV (reference sequence). The CDR3 coding sequence is TGTGCCAGAAACGTGGGACAGGGGTTAGTTGGCTACACCTTC. Its translation: CARNVGQGLVGYTF.

The rearrangement links TRBV5-4 to TRBJ2-5; TRBD1 is a possible D gene (6 bases). The CDR3 length is 15 residues. Germline lookup yields CDR1 SGHNT and CDR2 YYREEE (reference sequence). The V end lost 4 bases, the J end lost 4 bases, and 17 bases lay between the germline ends. The CDR3 DNA reads TGTGCCAGCAGCCCCGGGGCAGGGGATATAGAGACCCAGTACTTC. The encoded protein is CASSPGAGDIETQYF.

The V gene is TRBV27, the J gene TRBJ1-1, with TRBD1 as a possible D gene (6 bases). Germline V gene sequence: CDR1 MNHEY, CDR2 SMNVEV (reference sequence). The CDR3 is 15 residues long. Trimming removed 2 bases from V and 0 bases from J, with 10 bases in between. CDR3 sequence (DNA): TGTGCCAGCAGTTTACAGGGGATCGTGAACACTGAAGCTTTCTTT. This sequence encodes CASSLQGIVNTEAFF.

The CDR3 DNA is TGCGCCAGCAGCTCTCAGGGAGGGGCGACTGAAGCTTTCTTT. Encoded protein: CASSSQGGATEAFF. This chain joins TRBV5-1 and TRBJ1-1; D is possibly TRBD1 (5 bases). This CDR3 spans 14 amino acids. CDR1 and CDR2 (germline): SGHRS, YFSETQ. Trimming cost V 3 bases and J 5 bases, with 14 bases left between them.

V gene TRBV5-1 combines with J gene TRBJ2-2; D remains unclear. Trimming removed 1 base at V and 8 bases at J, with 6 bases between. Germline V gene sequence: CDR1 SGHRS, CDR2 YFSETQ. This CDR3 is 12 amino acids long. DNA of the CDR3: TGCGCCAGCAGCTTGTTTCTGGGGGAGCTGTTTTTT. This translates into CASSLFLGELFF.

The count of this clone is one. This rearrangement joins TRBV12-5 to TRBJ1-2, with 8 nucleotides matching TRBD1. Germline CDR1 LGHNT, CDR2 FRNRAP. Trimming took 3 bases from V and 3 from J; bases not matched to a gene: 3. This CDR3 region has 14 residues. The CDR3 DNA reads TGTGCTAGTGGTTTTTCGGACAGGGACTATGGCTACACCTTC. This encodes CASGFSDRDYGYTF.

J is TRBJ2-1 and V is TRBV28, with 14 bases matching TRBD2. The length of the CDR3 is 16 residues. V lost 5 bases and J lost 5; bases outside the gene matches: 5. Looked up from germline, CDR1 is MDHEN and CDR2 is SYDVKM. In nucleotides, the CDR3 is TGTGCCAGCAGTGTGACTAGCGGGGGGGCCCACAATGAGCAGTTCTTC. It is translated as CASSVTSGGAHNEQFF. The full variable domain, completed using reference TRBV28 and TRBJ2-1, is DVKVTQSSRYLVKRTGEKVFLECVQDMDHENMFWYRQDPGLGLRLIYFSYDVKMKEKGDIPEGYSVSREKKERFSLILESASTNQTSMYLCASSVTSGGAHNEQFFGPGTRLTVL.

The gene calls are TRBV6-6 and TRBJ1-2; possible D gene TRBD1, 6 bases. Germline loops: CDR1 MNHNY, CDR2 SVGAGI (reference sequence). The CDR3 is 13 amino acids. The V and J ends lost 6 bases and 4 bases respectively, with 12 bases between them. For the CDR3, the DNA is TGTGCCAGCAGGCAGGGGTTGGGCTATGGCTACACCTTC. Protein: CASRQGLGYGYTF.

The rearrangement uses TRBV9 and TRBJ1-6; 7 positions agree with TRBD1. V dropped 4 bases and J dropped 3; count of bases not matched to a gene: 7. The germline gives CDR1 SGDLS, CDR2 YYNGEE. The CDR3 is 16 amino acids. The DNA of the CDR3 is TGTGCCAGCAGCTCCCCCGGGACAGACTATAATTCACCCCTCCACTTT. Translated, it gives CASSSPGTDYNSPLHF.

The chain carries TRBV6-5 and TRBJ1-6; 7 bases are a match to TRBD1. The CDR3 has 15 residues. The ends lost 5 bases at V and 7 bases at J; junction bases unmatched: 8. Germline V lookup: CDR1 MNHEY, CDR2 SVGAGI. This CDR3 is CASSLKTGSNSPLHF. The CDR3 DNA follows: TGTGCCAGCAGTCTAAAGACAGGGTCCAATTCACCCCTCCACTTT.

This chain joins TRBV19 and TRBJ1-2; no definite D call. Trimming cost V 1 base and J 4 bases, with 13 bases left between them. The germline V gene has CDR1 LNHDA and CDR2 SQIVND (reference sequence). CDR3 size: 15 residues. CDR3 DNA: TGTGCCAGTAGTATAGTCCAGGCAGACATCTATGGCTACACCTTC. It is translated as CASSIVQADIYGYTF.

The DNA for the CDR3 is TGTGCCAGTAGTATAGAGCGGAATCAGCCCCAGCATTTT. Translated, it gives CASSIERNQPQHF. The chain recombines TRBV19 with TRBJ1-5; unclear D gene. The V and J ends lost 0 bases and 4 bases respectively, with 4 bases between them. This CDR3 has 13 amino acids. Looked up from germline, CDR1 is LNHDA and CDR2 is SQIVND (reference sequence). The variable domain in full, with the rest retrieved from reference TRBV19 and TRBJ1-5, is DGGITQSPKYLFRKEGQNVTLSCEQNLNHDAMYWYRQDPGQGLRLIYYSQIVNDFQKGDIAEGYSVSREKKESFPLTVTSAQKNPTAFYLCASSIERNQPQHFGDGTRLSIL.

The chain is built from TRBV19 and TRBJ1-4; 7 bases fit TRBD1. This CDR3 region has 15 residues. Germline CDR1 reads LNHDA; CDR2 reads SQIVND (reference sequence). The ends lost 2 bases at V and 8 bases at J; junction bases unmatched: 8. The CDR3, as DNA: TGTGCCAGTAGTATAAGTAGGGACAGAGGGGAAAAACTGTTTTTT. This codes for CASSISRDRGEKLFF. Variable domain in full (rest from reference TRBV19 and TRBJ1-4): DGGITQSPKYLFRKEGQNVTLSCEQNLNHDAMYWYRQDPGQGLRLIYYSQIVNDFQKGDIAEGYSVSREKKESFPLTVTSAQKNPTAFYLCASSISRDRGEKLFFGSGTQLSVL.

The chain links TRBV6-1 to TRBJ2-7; tentatively, D is TRBD1 or TRBD2 (6 bases each). The V end lost 0 bases, the J end lost 3 bases, and 18 bases lay between the germline ends. The CDR3 is 17 amino acids. Germline V lookup: CDR1 MNHNS, CDR2 SASEGT. CDR3 in amino acids: CASSEASGGQPVYEQYF. The CDR3 coding sequence is TGTGCCAGCAGTGAAGCGAGTGGGGGGCAACCAGTCTACGAGCAGTACTTC.

This clone appeared a single time. The V call is TRBV5-6, the J call TRBJ2-7; TRBD2 matches 7 bases. CDR1 SGHDT and CDR2 YYEEEE come from the germline V gene. J gave up 0 bases and V 0 bases, and 3 bases lay outside the gene matches. The CDR3 consists of 15 residues. CDR3 DNA sequence: TGTGCCAGCAGCTTGGGAGCGGGGTACTCCTACGAGCAGTACTTC. Translation gives CASSLGAGYSYEQYF.

V and J are TRBV5-6 and TRBJ2-7, with D perhaps being TRBD1 or TRBD2 (5 bases each). V lost 3 bases and J 2 bases, leaving 15 bases between the germline ends. Per the germline V gene, CDR1 is SGHDT and CDR2 is YYEEEE. The CDR3 is 15 amino acids. CDR3 protein: CASSSQSGSAYEQYF. The CDR3 bases are TGTGCCAGCAGCTCTCAATCAGGGAGCGCCTACGAGCAGTACTTC.

This clone was seen just once. This rearrangement joins TRBV6-1 to TRBJ1-1; D not resolved. The ends were cut back, 6 bases at V and 4 bases at J, with 12 bases in the middle. The CDR3 loop spans 13 amino acids. Germline CDR1 and CDR2: MNHNS and SASEGT. The CDR3 DNA is TGTGCCAGCAGCGACAACGTCGGCACTGAAGCTTTCTTT. Translating it yields CASSDNVGTEAFF.

The V and J genes are TRBV30 and TRBJ2-1; TRBD2 matches at 9 bases. Looked up from germline, CDR1 is GTSNPN and CDR2 is SVGIG (reference sequence). The CDR3 runs 13 residues. Germline trimming cut 2 bases from V and 7 bases from J; bases unmatched to any gene: 3. The CDR3 DNA sequence: TGTGCCTGGAGTAAGGGACTAGCTAATGAGCAGTTCTTC. Its translation is CAWSKGLANEQFF.

The chain couples TRBV5-1 to TRBJ2-1, with TRBD2 matching 7 bases. After removal of 4 bases from V and 4 bases from J, the junction contained 11 bases not matched to a gene. Germline values: CDR1 SGHRS, CDR2 YFSETQ. The CDR3 spans 16 residues. CDR3 in DNA: TGCGCCAGCAGCCCCGACCTAGCGGCTAATTACAATGAGCAGTTCTTC. It yields the protein CASSPDLAANYNEQFF.

The J gene is TRBJ2-7, the V gene TRBV5-8; 9 bases match TRBD2. The CDR3 consists of 14 residues. Germline CDR1 reads SGHTS; CDR2 reads YDEGEE. The V gene end was trimmed by 8 bases and the J gene end by 9 bases; junction bases not matched to a gene: 15. Written as DNA, the CDR3 is TGTGCCAGTACGGGTCTAGCGGGGACGACGGTGCAGTACTTC. Its translation is CASTGLAGTTVQYF.

This sequence joins TRBV2 and TRBJ2-3, with TRBD2 as a possible D gene (5 bases). The germline gives CDR1 SNHLY, CDR2 FYNNEI. The V end lost 3 bases, the J end lost 3 bases, and 10 bases lay between the germline ends. The CDR3 loop spans 14 amino acids. The CDR3: CASSEGWETDTQYF. The CDR3 coding sequence is TGTGCCAGCAGTGAGGGTTGGGAGACAGATACGCAGTATTTT.